These 20 T cell receptor beta chains were sequenced from one sample in a study of shared clonotypes between healthy human individuals. The assay was immunoSEQ multiplex PCR, and TCRdb's table has in-frame clones only and misses some. The sample records about 1 million clones, 75% being singletons. The sequenced sample consisted of memory CD4+ T cells sorted from blood. Described subset: CD45RA-negative fraction. The origin of the receptors is a man aged 18 to 35 in good health.

This sequence joins TRBV9 and TRBJ2-2; D call uncertain. CDR3 length equals 16 residues. The ends were cut back, 2 bases at V and 4 bases at J, with 15 bases in the middle. Germline loops: CDR1 SGDLS, CDR2 YYNGEE. CDR3: CASSVDQSPTTGELFF. The CDR3, as DNA: TGTGCCAGCAGCGTTGATCAGTCCCCGACCACCGGGGAGCTGTTTTTT.

The V call is TRBV10-3, the J call TRBJ2-3; weak D call: TRBD1 (6 bases). CDR1 ENHRY and CDR2 SYGVKD come from the germline V gene. This CDR3 is built from 14 residues. Trimming stripped 5 bases from V and 0 bases from J, with 9 bases between. For the CDR3, the DNA is TGTGCCATCAGTTACAGGGCTAGCACAGATACGCAGTATTTT. Translation gives CAISYRASTDTQYF.

The chain is built from TRBV9 and TRBJ2-1, with TRBD2 matching 8 bases. The V segment lost 4 bases and the J segment 6 bases; nucleotides outside the gene matches: 9. This CDR3 comprises 15 residues. Germline V gene sequence: CDR1 SGDLS, CDR2 YYNGEE. The CDR3 coding sequence is TGTGCCAGCAGCCCTCGGATAGCGGGGTCCAATGAGCAGTTCTTC. Amino acid sequence: CASSPRIAGSNEQFF.

The CDR3, as DNA: TGCAGCGTTCCACAGGGGGCAGGGACCCAGTACTTC. Its protein is CSVPQGAGTQYF. The genes are TRBV29-1 and TRBJ2-5; TRBD1 aligns across 9 bases. Unmatched junction bases numbered 5, after V lost 5 bases and J lost 7 bases. The CDR3 sequence is 12 residues long. The germline V gene encodes CDR1 SQVTM and CDR2 ANQGSEA.

V usage is TRBV7-9 and J usage is TRBJ2-7; TRBD2 matches 12 bases. Germline trimming cut 5 bases from V and 10 bases from J; bases unmatched to any gene: 6. Germline V gene lookup returns CDR1 SEHNR and CDR2 FQNEAQ (reference sequence). The CDR3 consists of 13 residues. CDR3 in amino acids: CASSKGLAGLQYF. The CDR3 bases are TGTGCCAGCAGCAAGGGACTAGCGGGCCTTCAGTACTTC.

V usage is TRBV30 and J usage is TRBJ1-6; D not resolved. Looked up from germline, CDR1 is GTSNPN and CDR2 is SVGIG (reference sequence). The CDR3 runs 13 residues. CDR3 region: CASSVPPNSPLHF. The CDR3 DNA follows: TGTGCTTCCAGTGTGCCCCCTAATTCACCCCTCCACTTT.

CDR3 protein: CASSEKYEQFF. The CDR3 coding sequence is TGTGCCAGCAGCGAAAAATATGAGCAGTTCTTC. V usage is TRBV9 and J usage is TRBJ2-1; D ambiguous. The CDR3 is 11 amino acids. CDR1 and CDR2 from the germline V gene are SGDLS and YYNGEE. The V and J ends lost 3 bases and 8 bases respectively, with 6 bases between them. The full variable domain, completed using reference TRBV9 and TRBJ2-1, is DSGVTQTPKHLITATGQRVTLRCSPRSGDLSVYWYQQSLDQGLQFLIQYYNGEERAKGNILERFSAQQFPDLHSELNLSSLELGDSALYFCASSEKYEQFFGPGTRLTVL.

This chain joins TRBV5-6 and TRBJ2-7; D not certain. This CDR3 contains 15 residues. Germline CDR1 is SGHDT and CDR2 is YYEEEE. V dropped 2 bases and J dropped 0 bases, with 12 bases sitting between them. The CDR3 bases are TGTGCCAGCAGCTTTAAAGTCAAGGGCTCCTACGAGCAGTACTTC. Translated, it gives CASSFKVKGSYEQYF.

V is TRBV4-1 and J is TRBJ2-1; D gene uncertain. The length of the CDR3 is 16 residues. Per germline, CDR1 MGHRA and CDR2 YSYEKL. Trimming removed 0 bases at V and 2 bases at J, with 11 bases between. The CDR3 spells CASSQDLAAPYNEQFF. DNA of the CDR3: TGCGCCAGCAGCCAAGATTTAGCCGCACCCTACAATGAGCAGTTCTTC.

The chain joins TRBV30 to TRBJ1-2, with D possibly being TRBD1 (5 bases). This CDR3 is built from 13 residues. Trimming left V 1 base short and J 2 bases short, with 8 bases between. CDR1 is GTSNPN and CDR2 is SVGIG in the germline V gene (reference sequence). CDR3 loop: CAWSGQQNYGYTF. The CDR3, as DNA: TGTGCCTGGAGTGGACAGCAGAACTATGGCTACACCTTC.

In DNA, the CDR3 is TGTGCCAGCAGTTCCATTGAAAAACTGTTTTTT. Translation gives CASSSIEKLFF. This chain links TRBV6-5 with TRBJ1-4, with D unresolved. Trimming shortened V by 4 bases and J by 7 bases, and 4 bases separated the two germline ends. The germline gives CDR1 MNHEY, CDR2 SVGAGI. This CDR3 region has 11 residues.

V gene TRBV6-1 combines with J gene TRBJ2-7, with D possibly called TRBD1 or TRBD2 (5 bases each). This CDR3 has 11 residues. Germline V gene lookup returns CDR1 MNHNS and CDR2 SASEGT. The V gene lost 2 bases and the J gene lost 7 bases, with 6 bases spanning the gap. CDR3 sequence reads: CASSEWGEQYF. CDR3 DNA sequence: TGTGCCAGCAGTGAATGGGGGGAGCAGTACTTC.

This sequence joins TRBV2 and TRBJ2-7; perhaps TRBD2 as D (5 bases). This CDR3 is built from 14 residues. V lost 2 bases and J 3 bases, leaving 11 bases between the germline ends. The germline gives CDR1 SNHLY, CDR2 FYNNEI. The CDR3 DNA sequence: TGTGCCAGCAGTGAATCCCCGGCGGGCTACGAGCAGTACTTC. This gives the protein CASSESPAGYEQYF.

This clone was seen once. A read error may be the cause here, since a much bigger clone is one base away. Within the sample, other DNA sequences also encode this same CDR3. The chain uses TRBV5-1 and TRBJ2-1; the D gene is possibly TRBD1 (6 bases). Trimming cost V 0 bases and J 4 bases, with 8 bases left between them. Germline lookup yields CDR1 SGHRS and CDR2 YFSETQ. CDR3 length equals 14 residues. The CDR3, as DNA: TGCGCCAGCAGCTTGGGACAGGCTTACAATGAGCAGTTCTTC. Protein: CASSLGQAYNEQFF.

This chain joins TRBV27 and TRBJ2-3; D unclear. Trimming cost V 2 bases and J 0 bases, with 6 bases left between them. CDR1 MNHEY and CDR2 SMNVEV come from the germline V gene (reference sequence). The CDR3 sequence is 14 residues long. The CDR3 loop is CASSLLDSTDTQYF. CDR3 coding DNA: TGTGCCAGCAGTTTACTCGACAGCACAGATACGCAGTATTTT.

This clone has just one count. The genes are TRBV11-2 and TRBJ2-1, with 11 bases fitting TRBD2. CDR1 and CDR2 (germline): SGHAT, FQNNGV. V lost 4 bases, J lost 3 bases, and 5 bases stayed unmatched. CDR3 size: 16 residues. The CDR3 region is CASSSGTSGYYNEQFF. The CDR3, as DNA: TGTGCCAGCAGCTCCGGGACTAGCGGATACTACAATGAGCAGTTCTTC.

This clone was observed at least ten times. The chain recombines TRBV7-8 with TRBJ2-5, with a weak D call TRBD2 (6 bases). Trimming removed 5 bases from V and 0 bases from J, with 13 bases in between. There are 15 residues in the CDR3. Per germline, CDR1 SGHVS and CDR2 FQNEAQ. CDR3 DNA sequence: TGTGCCAGCAGCATGGGACTGGGGTACCAAGAGACCCAGTACTTC. Its translation: CASSMGLGYQETQYF.

This chain joins TRBV10-1 and TRBJ1-1, with 7 bases fitting TRBD1. CDR3 length: 14 amino acids. Germline V gene sequence: CDR1 WNHNN, CDR2 SYGVQD (reference sequence). The trim removed 4 bases at V and 5 bases at J, leaving 7 bases unmatched. For the CDR3, the DNA is TGCGCCAGCAGTGCCCAGGGGGTGGGAACTGAAGCTTTCTTT. Translated, it gives CASSAQGVGTEAFF.

This clone was seen a few times. V and J are TRBV2 and TRBJ1-1, with D unclear. CDR1 and CDR2 (germline): SNHLY, FYNNEI. The V end lost 7 bases, the J end lost 5 bases, and 14 bases lay between the germline ends. The CDR3 is 13 residues long. The CDR3 sequence: CASNRERETEAFF. In nucleotides, the CDR3 is TGTGCCAGCAATCGGGAAAGGGAGACTGAAGCTTTCTTT.

The rearrangement joins TRBV11-2 to TRBJ2-2; TRBD2 agrees at 14 bases. CDR3 length: 18 residues. V lost 5 bases and J lost 1; bases outside the gene matches: 6. CDR1 and CDR2 (germline): SGHAT, FQNNGV. Here the CDR3 reads CASSPTGLAGGNTGELFF. Here the CDR3 DNA reads TGTGCCAGCAGCCCGACCGGACTAGCGGGAGGGAACACCGGGGAGCTGTTTTTT.